The 14 T cell receptor beta chains listed next were all sequenced from one sample in a study of persistence of HIV-infected CD4 T cells. The immunoSEQ assay was version 4, run in survey mode. The data were produced by immunoSEQ multiplex PCR, yet TCRdb's version contains in-frame clones alone and is incomplete. Counted here are more than 10,000 clones, roughly 70% occurring once; the ten biggest clones make up roughly 17%. Their antigen targets remain unknown. Lysates of CMV-infected fibroblasts at around 9.1 ug/mL stimulated these cells. CD4+ T cells upregulating both CD40 ligand and CD69 were sorted as responding cells. The sequenced sample was CD4+ T cells sorted from PBMCs after approximately 19-hour stimulation, obtained from a patient who received antiretroviral therapy. These receptors came from an adult man with HIV who was CMV-seropositive.

This clone has just one count. DNA of the CDR3: TGCGCCAGCAGCCCGCGGGACAGCTACGAGCAGTACTTC. Encoded protein: CASSPRDSYEQYF. The chain recombines TRBV5-1 with TRBJ2-7; a possible D gene is TRBD1 (7 bases). V dropped 4 bases and J dropped 3 bases, with 11 bases sitting between them. Germline assignment: CDR1 SGHRS and CDR2 YFSETQ. CDR3 length: 13 amino acids.

The V gene is TRBV19, the J gene TRBJ1-4; TRBD1 matches at 9 bases. This CDR3 is 15 amino acids long. V was pared by 6 bases and J by 5 bases, with 7 bases of the junction left unmatched. Germline CDR1 reads LNHDA; CDR2 reads SQIVND (reference sequence). CDR3 protein: CASSIFGTGNEKLFF. CDR3 DNA: TGTGCCAGTAGCATTTTCGGGACAGGGAATGAAAAACTGTTTTTT.

This chain uses TRBV10-3 with TRBJ2-3; 8 nucleotides agree with TRBD1. This CDR3 contains 15 residues. V lost 8 bases to trimming and J lost 4 bases; unmatched junction nucleotides: 11. CDR1 is ENHRY, CDR2 SYGVKD, per germline. CDR3 in DNA: TGTGCCATCTCTGCAAGACAGGGGTCCGCAGATACGCAGTATTTT. This encodes CAISARQGSADTQYF.

V gene TRBV7-6 combines with J gene TRBJ2-3; 9 bases map to TRBD2. The CDR3 sequence is 16 residues long. The germline gives CDR1 SGHVS, CDR2 FNYEAQ. The ends lost 0 bases at V and 1 base at J; junction bases unmatched: 2. The CDR3 is CASSLASSGGTDTQYF. CDR3 nucleotides: TGTGCCAGCAGCTTAGCGTCTAGCGGGGGCACAGATACGCAGTATTTT.

This clone was recorded once. The chain joins TRBV2 to TRBJ1-5; D unclear. CDR3 length equals 11 residues. The V end lost 6 bases, the J end lost 7 bases, and 7 bases lay between the germline ends. Looked up from germline, CDR1 is SNHLY and CDR2 is FYNNEI. The CDR3 here is CASRAGQPQHF. CDR3 coding DNA: TGTGCCAGCAGGGCGGGGCAGCCCCAGCATTTT. Variable domain in full (rest from reference TRBV2 and TRBJ1-5): EPEVTQTPSHQVTQMGQEVILRCVPISNHLYFYWYRQILGQKVEFLVSFYNNEISEKSEIFDDQFSVERPDGSNFTLKIRSTKLEDSAMYFCASRAGQPQHFGDGTRLSIL.

V and J are TRBV27 and TRBJ2-7; no clear D gene. In germline, CDR1 is MNHEY, CDR2 SMNVEV (reference sequence). V lost 1 base to trimming and J lost 3 bases, with 7 bases between them. The CDR3 is 13 residues long. The CDR3 bases are TGTGCCAGCAGTTTATGGATAGACTACGAGCAGTACTTC. As protein: CASSLWIDYEQYF.

The V and J genes are TRBV6-5 and TRBJ2-7; D is possibly TRBD1 (6 bases). V was pared by 6 bases and J by 0 bases, with 15 bases between. Germline CDR1 and CDR2: MNHEY and SVGAGI. This CDR3 is 15 amino acids long. CDR3 loop: CASRLQDSYSYEQYF. CDR3 DNA: TGTGCCAGCAGATTACAGGACAGTTACTCCTACGAGCAGTACTTC.

The J gene is TRBJ2-2, the V gene TRBV5-1; a weak D match, TRBD2 (5 bases). This CDR3 is built from 14 residues. Trimming took 5 bases from V and 2 from J, leaving 10 bases between them. Germline V CDR1 and CDR2: SGHRS, YFSETQ. CDR3 region: CASRPGFNTGELFF. CDR3 bases: TGCGCCAGCAGGCCGGGATTCAACACCGGGGAGCTGTTTTTT.

The gene calls are TRBV2 and TRBJ2-1; TRBD1 agrees at 12 bases. There are 15 residues in the CDR3. V was clipped by 4 bases and J by 6 bases; unmatched bases: 4. The germline V gene has CDR1 SNHLY and CDR2 FYNNEI. In nucleotides, the CDR3 is TGTGCCAGCAGTGGGGGACAGGGGGCGCTCAATGAGCAGTTCTTC. It specifies CASSGGQGALNEQFF. The full variable domain, completed using reference TRBV2 and TRBJ2-1, is EPEVTQTPSHQVTQMGQEVILRCVPISNHLYFYWYRQILGQKVEFLVSFYNNEISEKSEIFDDQFSVERPDGSNFTLKIRSTKLEDSAMYFCASSGGQGALNEQFFGPGTRLTVL.

The rearrangement joins TRBV10-1 to TRBJ2-7; TRBD1 matches at 8 bases. In germline, CDR1 is WNHNN, CDR2 SYGVQD (reference sequence). The CDR3 length is 13 residues. The trim removed 6 bases at V and 2 bases at J, leaving 3 bases unmatched. The CDR3 loop is CASSRGPTYEQYF. The CDR3 DNA reads as TGCGCCAGCAGCAGGGGGCCGACCTACGAGCAGTACTTC.

The genes are TRBV29-1 and TRBJ2-1; TRBD2 aligns across 7 bases. CDR3 size: 10 residues. The V gene's germline CDR1 is SQVTM and CDR2 ANQGSEA. With 2 bases clipped from V and 12 bases from J, the junction kept 1 base outside the gene matches. CDR3 bases: TGCAGCGTTGAAAAGCGGGGGCAGTTCTTC. Its protein product is CSVEKRGQFF.

A note on this clone: The DNA is omitted, as the CDR3 cannot be located on it reliably, and the CDR3 follows TCRdb's listing. The rearrangement uses TRBV21-1 and TRBJ1-6; the table's D call, TRBD1, was not checked against the DNA. TRBV21-1 is recorded as a pseudogene. The CDR3 is 17 amino acids in total, end residues counted. CDR3 sequence reads: CASSKVGQGSFKSPLHF.

V usage is TRBV29-1 and J usage is TRBJ2-3; 7 positions match TRBD1. The CDR3 contains 13 residues. Germline-derived CDR1 and CDR2 are SQVTM and ANQGSEA. V was clipped by 7 bases and J by 3 bases; unmatched bases: 7. The CDR3 bases are TGCAGCGGGGGACAGTCGGGGACAGATACGCAGTATTTT. This sequence encodes CSGGQSGTDTQYF.

V is TRBV6-5 and J is TRBJ2-3; possible D gene TRBD2, 6 bases. CDR1 and CDR2 from the germline V gene are MNHEY and SVGAGI. V lost 6 bases and J 6 bases, leaving 16 bases between the germline ends. The CDR3 has 14 amino acids. This chain's CDR3 is CASSQGLARDTQYF. CDR3 nucleotide sequence: TGTGCCAGCAGCCAAGGGCTAGCGAGGGATACGCAGTATTTT.